This T cell receptor beta chain was documented in a study of T cell changes during pregnancy in multiple sclerosis. The CDR3 spans 15 residues. The germline gives CDR1 SGHKS, CDR2 YYEKEE (reference sequence). The germline V and J ends were trimmed by 0 bases and 3 bases, with 10 bases remaining between them. Assay used: immunoSEQ multiplex PCR; TCRdb lists only in-frame clones, some missing. The repertoire consists of roughly 61,000 clones, with about 94% occurring once and the leading ten covering just over 2.5%. This sequence was found in a female donor with multiple sclerosis, enrolled in a pregnancy study. The chain has TRBV5-5 and TRBJ2-1; D gene uncertain. The sample consisted of CD8+ T cells from peripheral blood mononuclear cells, taken after pregnancy. The CDR3 sequence: CASSLDPASYNEQFF. The CDR3, as DNA: TGTGCCAGCAGCTTGGATCCAGCGAGCTACAATGAGCAGTTCTTC.